The sequence of this T cell receptor beta chain was determined in a study of shared clonotypes between healthy human individuals. Study summary: The study used three CD4 naive, three CD4 memory, two CD8 naive and one CD8 memory plate per donor.

Partitioning of CD4+ cells yielded a CD45RA+ naive subset and a CD45RA-negative memory subset. Libraries were prepared by immunoSEQ multiplex PCR; TCRdb keeps only in-frame clonotypes and omits some of them. In the table there are over a million clones, about 80% of which are singletons. General study results and limits: Sampling was confined to blood; repertoires within tissues likely differ. Represented diversity, genetic and exposure-history alike, was limited by few donors.

A word on this clone: Its antigen is unidentified.

Germline CDR1 and CDR2: SGHTA and FQGNSA. CDR3 length: 17 amino acids. Unmatched junction bases numbered 16, after V lost 5 bases and J lost 4 bases. This clonotype was sampled from a man aged 18 to 35 in good health. Some clones in this sample may be carry-over from other donors' samples. Sequencing was performed on memory CD4+ T cells from PBMCs. Regarding subset: CD45RA-negative fraction. V and J are TRBV7-2 and TRBJ1-2; 7 bases line up with TRBD1. The CDR3 region has the DNA TGTGCCAGCAGCCTCGAACAGGGGTCCTCAGGAGGCTATGGCTACACCTTC. Protein sequence: CASSLEQGSSGGYGYTF.